This TCR beta chain was sequenced for a study of T cells in Graves' hyperthyroidism and ophthalmopathy. This clonotype has a count of ten or more. The TCR beta CDR3 regions underwent amplification using RNA transcripts as the source. In the first-round RT-PCR of the TCR CDR3, the HTBI primer set was used. From the multiplex PCR reads, TCRdb called clonotypes with MiXCR, one entry per CDR3 protein. Of under 350,000 distinct CDR3 sequences listed, 21% are singletons. Disease duration under 2 months; hyperthyroidism patients were aged 18 to 65. V dropped 4 bases and J dropped 5; count of bases not matched to a gene: 7. The germline V gene encodes CDR1 SGHDT and CDR2 YYEEEE. The CDR3 is made up of 14 amino acids.

What was sequenced was blood. The sequence derives from a woman aged 45 to 65 with Graves' hyperthyroidism. This chain joins TRBV5-6 and TRBJ2-3, with TRBD2 identical over 7 bases. CDR3 sequence (DNA): TGTGCCAGCAGCCAGAGCGGGACTGGAGATACGCAGTATTTT. This encodes CASSQSGTGDTQYF.